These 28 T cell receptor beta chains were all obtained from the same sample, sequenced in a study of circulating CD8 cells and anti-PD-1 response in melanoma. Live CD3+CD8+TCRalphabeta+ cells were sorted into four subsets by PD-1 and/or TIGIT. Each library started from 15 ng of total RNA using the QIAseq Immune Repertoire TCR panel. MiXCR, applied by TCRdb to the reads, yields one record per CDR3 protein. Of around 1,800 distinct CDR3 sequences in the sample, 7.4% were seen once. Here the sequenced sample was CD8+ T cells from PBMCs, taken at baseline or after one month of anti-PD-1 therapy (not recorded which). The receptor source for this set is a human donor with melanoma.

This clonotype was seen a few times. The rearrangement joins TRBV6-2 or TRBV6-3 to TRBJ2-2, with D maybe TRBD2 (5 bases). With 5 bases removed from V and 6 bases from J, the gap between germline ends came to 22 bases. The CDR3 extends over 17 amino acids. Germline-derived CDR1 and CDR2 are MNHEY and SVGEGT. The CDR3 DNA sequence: TGTGCCAGCAGTACACCAGGACTCAAGGGTGTCCCCGGGGAGCTGTTTTTT. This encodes CASSTPGLKGVPGELFF.

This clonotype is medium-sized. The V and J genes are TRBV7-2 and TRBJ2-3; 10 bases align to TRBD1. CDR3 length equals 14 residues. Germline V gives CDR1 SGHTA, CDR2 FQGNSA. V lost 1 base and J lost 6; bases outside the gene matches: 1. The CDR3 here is CASSLGTGGDTQYF. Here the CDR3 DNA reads TGTGCCAGCAGCTTAGGGACAGGGGGGGATACGCAGTATTTT.

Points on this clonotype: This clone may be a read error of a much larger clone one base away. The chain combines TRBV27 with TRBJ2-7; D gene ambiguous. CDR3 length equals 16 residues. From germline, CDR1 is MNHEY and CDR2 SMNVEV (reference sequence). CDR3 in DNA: TGTGCCAGCAGTCCCCGGGCCGGCGGAAGCTCCTACGGGCAGTACTTC. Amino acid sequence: CASSPRAGGSSYGQYF.

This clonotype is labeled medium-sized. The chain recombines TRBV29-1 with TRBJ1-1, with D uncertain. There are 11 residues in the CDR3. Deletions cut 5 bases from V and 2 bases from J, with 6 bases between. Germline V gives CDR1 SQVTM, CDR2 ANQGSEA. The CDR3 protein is CSVTINTEAFF. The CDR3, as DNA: TGCAGCGTTACTATTAACACTGAAGCTTTCTTT.

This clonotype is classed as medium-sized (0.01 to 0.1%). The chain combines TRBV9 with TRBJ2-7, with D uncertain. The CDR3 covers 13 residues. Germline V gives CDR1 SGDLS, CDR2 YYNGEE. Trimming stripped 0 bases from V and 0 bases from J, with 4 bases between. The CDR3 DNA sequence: TGTGCCAGCAGCGTAGGAGACTCCTACGAGCAGTACTTC. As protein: CASSVGDSYEQYF.

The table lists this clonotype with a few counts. Here the CDR3 reads CASSYGQGHNQPQHF. Here the CDR3 DNA reads TGTGCCAGTAGTTATGGACAGGGGCACAATCAGCCCCAGCATTTT. V is TRBV19 and J is TRBJ1-5, with 9 bases that match TRBD1. Germline V gene lookup returns CDR1 LNHDA and CDR2 SQIVND (reference sequence). J gave up 3 bases and V 5 bases, and 5 bases lay outside the gene matches. The CDR3 has 15 residues. Complete variable domain (other parts from reference TRBV19 and TRBJ1-5): DGGITQSPKYLFRKEGQNVTLSCEQNLNHDAMYWYRQDPGQGLRLIYYSQIVNDFQKGDIAEGYSVSREKKESFPLTVTSAQKNPTAFYLCASSYGQGHNQPQHFGDGTRLSIL.

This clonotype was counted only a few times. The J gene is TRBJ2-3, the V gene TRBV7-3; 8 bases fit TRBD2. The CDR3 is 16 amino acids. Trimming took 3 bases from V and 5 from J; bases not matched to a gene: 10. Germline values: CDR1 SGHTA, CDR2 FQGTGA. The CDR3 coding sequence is TGTGCCAGCAGCTTTTTGCCCGGGGGGGCTGGAGATACGCAGTATTTT. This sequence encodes CASSFLPGGAGDTQYF.

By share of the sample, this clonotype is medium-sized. The CDR3 here is CASSLSGTEQYF. CDR3 nucleotide sequence: TGTGCCAGCAGTTTATCCGGGACCGAGCAGTACTTC. This chain joins TRBV27 and TRBJ2-7; the D gene could be TRBD1 or TRBD2 (5 bases each). The CDR3 extends over 12 amino acids. CDR1 is MNHEY, CDR2 SMNVEV, per germline (reference sequence). V lost 0 bases, J lost 6 bases, and 6 bases lay in between.

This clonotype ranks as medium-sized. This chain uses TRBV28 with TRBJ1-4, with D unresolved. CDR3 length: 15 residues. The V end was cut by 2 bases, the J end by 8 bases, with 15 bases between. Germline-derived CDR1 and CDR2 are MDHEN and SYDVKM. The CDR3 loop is CASSLGLGSGEKLFF. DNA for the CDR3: TGTGCCAGCAGTTTAGGGTTAGGCTCGGGCGAAAAACTGTTTTTT.

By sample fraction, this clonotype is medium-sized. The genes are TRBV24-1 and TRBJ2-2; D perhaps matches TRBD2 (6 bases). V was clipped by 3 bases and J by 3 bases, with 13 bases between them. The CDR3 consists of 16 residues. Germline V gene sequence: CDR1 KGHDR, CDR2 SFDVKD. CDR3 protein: CATSDLGLLDTGELFF. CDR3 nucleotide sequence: TGTGCCACCAGTGATCTGGGACTGCTAGACACCGGGGAGCTGTTTTTT.

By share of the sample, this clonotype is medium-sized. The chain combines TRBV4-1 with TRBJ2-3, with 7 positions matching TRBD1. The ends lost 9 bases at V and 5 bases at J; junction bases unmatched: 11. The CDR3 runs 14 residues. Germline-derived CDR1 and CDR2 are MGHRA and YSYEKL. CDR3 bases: TGCGCCAGTTCTCGGCAGGGACAGTTAGATACGCAGTATTTT. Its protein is CASSRQGQLDTQYF.

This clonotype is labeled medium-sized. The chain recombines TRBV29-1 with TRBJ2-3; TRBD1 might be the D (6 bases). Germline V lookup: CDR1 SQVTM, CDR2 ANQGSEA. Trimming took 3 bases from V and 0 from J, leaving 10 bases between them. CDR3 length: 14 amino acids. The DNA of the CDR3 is TGCAGCGTTGATGGGGACATCAGCACAGATACGCAGTATTTT. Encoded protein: CSVDGDISTDTQYF.

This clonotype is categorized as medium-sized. The chain's CDR3 is CASSLGTREQFF. CDR3 nucleotide sequence: TGTGCCAGCAGCTTAGGAACTAGGGAGCAGTTCTTC. The V call is TRBV7-8, the J call TRBJ2-1; tentative D call: TRBD2 (5 bases). V shed 1 base and J shed 10 bases, with 8 bases lying between them. The CDR3 runs to 12 residues. CDR1 is SGHVS, CDR2 FQNEAQ, per germline.

Written as DNA, the CDR3 is TGCAGTGCTAGAGAAGTAGCGGGAGGGCTTAATGAGCAGTTCTTC. Translation: CSAREVAGGLNEQFF. This sequence joins TRBV20-1 and TRBJ2-1; 11 bases fit TRBD2. From germline, CDR1 is DFQATT and CDR2 SNEGSKA (reference sequence). V was pared by 0 bases and J by 7 bases, with 5 bases of the junction left unmatched. The CDR3 sequence is 15 residues long.

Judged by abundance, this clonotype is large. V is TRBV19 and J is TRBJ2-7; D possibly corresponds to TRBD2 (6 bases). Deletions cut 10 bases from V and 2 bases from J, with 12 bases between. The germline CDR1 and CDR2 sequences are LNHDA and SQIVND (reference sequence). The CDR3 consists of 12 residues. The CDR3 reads CATGRGTYEQYF. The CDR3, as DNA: TGTGCCACGGGGCGGGGCACCTACGAGCAGTACTTC.

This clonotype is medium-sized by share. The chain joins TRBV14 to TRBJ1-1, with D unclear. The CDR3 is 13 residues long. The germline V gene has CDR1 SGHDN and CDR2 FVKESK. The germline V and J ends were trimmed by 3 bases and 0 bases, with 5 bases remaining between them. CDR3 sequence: CASSQGMNTEAFF. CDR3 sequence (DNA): TGTGCCAGCAGCCAGGGTATGAACACTGAAGCTTTCTTT. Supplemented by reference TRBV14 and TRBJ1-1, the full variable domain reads EAGVTQFPSHSVIEKGQTVTLRCDPISGHDNLYWYRRVMGKEIKFLLHFVKESKQDESGMPNNRFLAERTGGTYSTLKVQPAELEDSGVYFCASSQGMNTEAFFGQGTRLTVV.

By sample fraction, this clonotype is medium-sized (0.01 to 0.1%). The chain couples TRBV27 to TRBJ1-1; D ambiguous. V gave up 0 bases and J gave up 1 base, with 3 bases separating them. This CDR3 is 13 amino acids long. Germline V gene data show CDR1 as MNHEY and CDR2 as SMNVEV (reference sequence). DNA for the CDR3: TGTGCCAGCAGTTTATCGAAGAACACTGAAGCTTTCTTT. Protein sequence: CASSLSKNTEAFF.

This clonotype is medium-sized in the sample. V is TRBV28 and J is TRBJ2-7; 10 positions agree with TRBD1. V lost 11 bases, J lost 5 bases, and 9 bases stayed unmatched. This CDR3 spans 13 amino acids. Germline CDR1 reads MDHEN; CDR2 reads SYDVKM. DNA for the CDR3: TGTGCCGCCCGGGACAGGGGAACCCACGAGCAGTACTTC. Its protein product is CAARDRGTHEQYF.

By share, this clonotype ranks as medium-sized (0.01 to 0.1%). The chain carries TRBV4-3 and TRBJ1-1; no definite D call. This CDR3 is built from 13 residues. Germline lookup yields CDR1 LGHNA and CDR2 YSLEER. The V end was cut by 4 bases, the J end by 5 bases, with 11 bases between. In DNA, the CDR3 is TGCGCCAGCAGCCGAGACTTCGCAACTGAAGCTTTCTTT. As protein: CASSRDFATEAFF.

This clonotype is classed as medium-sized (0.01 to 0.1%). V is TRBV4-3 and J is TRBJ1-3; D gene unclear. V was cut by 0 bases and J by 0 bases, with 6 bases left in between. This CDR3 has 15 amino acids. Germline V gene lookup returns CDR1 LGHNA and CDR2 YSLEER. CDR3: CASSQDGSSGNTIYF. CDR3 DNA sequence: TGCGCCAGCAGCCAAGATGGAAGCTCTGGAAACACCATATATTTT.

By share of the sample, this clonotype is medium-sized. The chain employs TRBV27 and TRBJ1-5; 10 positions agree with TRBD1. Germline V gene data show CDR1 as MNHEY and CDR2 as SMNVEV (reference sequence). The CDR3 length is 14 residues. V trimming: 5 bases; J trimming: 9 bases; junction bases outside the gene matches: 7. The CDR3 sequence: CASSPDRGQGPQHF. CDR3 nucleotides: TGTGCCAGCAGTCCTGACAGGGGGCAAGGGCCCCAGCATTTT.

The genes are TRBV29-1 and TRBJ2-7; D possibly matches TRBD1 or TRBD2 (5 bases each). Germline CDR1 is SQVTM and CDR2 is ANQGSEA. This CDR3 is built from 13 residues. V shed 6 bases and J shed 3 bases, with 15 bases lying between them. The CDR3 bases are TGCAGCGTGGGACCGTCGGGCTTCTACGAGCAGTACTTC. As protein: CSVGPSGFYEQYF.

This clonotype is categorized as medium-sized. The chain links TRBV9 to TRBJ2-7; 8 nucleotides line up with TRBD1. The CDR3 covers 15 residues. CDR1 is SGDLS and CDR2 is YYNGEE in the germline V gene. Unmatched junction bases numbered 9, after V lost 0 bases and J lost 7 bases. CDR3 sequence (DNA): TGTGCCAGCAGCGTAGGGTTGGACAGGGTGTCTGAGCAGTACTTC. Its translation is CASSVGLDRVSEQYF.

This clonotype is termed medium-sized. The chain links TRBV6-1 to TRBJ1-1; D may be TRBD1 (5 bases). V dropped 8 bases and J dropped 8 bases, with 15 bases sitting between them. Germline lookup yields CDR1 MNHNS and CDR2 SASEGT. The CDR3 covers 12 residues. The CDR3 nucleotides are TGTGCCAGCTTTAAGGGGCGGTTAGAAGCTTTCTTT. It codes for CASFKGRLEAFF.

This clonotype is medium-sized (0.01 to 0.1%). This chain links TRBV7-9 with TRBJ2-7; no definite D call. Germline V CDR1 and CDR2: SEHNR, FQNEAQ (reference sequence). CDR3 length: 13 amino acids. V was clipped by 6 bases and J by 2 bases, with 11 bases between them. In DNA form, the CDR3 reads TGTGCCAGCAGTCCGACACCCACCTACGAGCAGTACTTC. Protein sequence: CASSPTPTYEQYF. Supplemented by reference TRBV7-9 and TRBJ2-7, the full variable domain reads DTGVSQNPRHKITKRGQNVTFRCDPISEHNRLYWYRQTLGQGPEFLTYFQNEAQLEKSRLLSDRFSAERPKGSFSTLEIQRTEQGDSAMYLCASSPTPTYEQYFGPGTRLTVT.

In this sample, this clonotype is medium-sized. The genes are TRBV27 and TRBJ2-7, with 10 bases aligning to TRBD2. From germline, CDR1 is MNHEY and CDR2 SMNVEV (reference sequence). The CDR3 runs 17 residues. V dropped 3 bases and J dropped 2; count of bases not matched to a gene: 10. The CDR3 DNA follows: TGTGCCAGCAGTTTCCCCACCCTTAGCGGGGGGACCTACGAGCAGTACTTC. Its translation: CASSFPTLSGGTYEQYF.

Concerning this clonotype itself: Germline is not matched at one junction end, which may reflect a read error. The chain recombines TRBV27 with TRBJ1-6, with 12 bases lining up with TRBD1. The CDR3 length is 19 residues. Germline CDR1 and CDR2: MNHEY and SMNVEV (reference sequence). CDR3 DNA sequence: TGTGCCAGCAGTCCTGGGACAGGGGGCGGCGCCACTAGTAATTCACACCTCCACTTT. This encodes CASSPGTGGGATSNSHLHF.

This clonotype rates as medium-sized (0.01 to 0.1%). CDR3 DNA: TGTGCCAGCAGTGCTACTAGCGACTCCTACAATGAGCAGTTCTTC. The encoded protein is CASSATSDSYNEQFF. This chain links TRBV6-4 with TRBJ2-1; 7 bases agree with TRBD2. The CDR3 loop spans 15 amino acids. V lost 4 bases, J lost 0 bases, and 3 bases stayed unmatched. The V gene's germline CDR1 is MRHNA and CDR2 SNTAGT.